Below are 5 T cell receptor beta chains sequenced from a single sample in a study of blood T cell repertoires in COVID-19. Sequencing used immunoSEQ multiplex PCR; TCRdb keeps in-frame clones, though not all of them. The repertoire consists of about 59,000 clones, with more than 80% occurring once and the leading ten covering 16%. The sample taken for sequencing was peripheral blood. Receptors were obtained from an elderly man with acute or convalescent COVID-19.

This chain joins TRBV5-1 and TRBJ1-2, with 8 bases aligning to TRBD1. This CDR3 contains 15 residues. The V and J ends lost 2 bases and 7 bases, in that order; junction bases with no gene match: 10. Germline CDR1 is SGHRS and CDR2 is YFSETQ. The CDR3 loop is CASSLSGQGSSGYTF. Written as DNA, the CDR3 is TGCGCCAGCAGCTTAAGCGGACAGGGATCTTCTGGCTACACCTTC.

The V gene is TRBV15, the J gene TRBJ1-6; no definite D call. The V end was cut by 1 base, the J end by 10 bases, with 20 bases between. From germline, CDR1 is LNHNV and CDR2 YYDKDF (reference sequence). The CDR3 covers 17 residues. The CDR3 protein is CATSRVPGLGSWSPLHF. The CDR3 coding sequence is TGTGCCACCAGCAGAGTACCGGGCCTGGGGAGTTGGTCACCCCTCCACTTT.

The rearrangement links TRBV6-5 to TRBJ1-5, with 7 positions matching TRBD1. Losses at the gene ends were 5 bases for V and 6 bases for J; bases not matched to a gene: 7. Germline assignment: CDR1 MNHEY and CDR2 SVGAGI. This CDR3 comprises 14 residues. The CDR3 spells CASSQQGSRQPQHF. The CDR3 region has the DNA TGTGCCAGCAGTCAACAGGGGTCTCGTCAGCCCCAGCATTTT.

The genes are TRBV5-1 and TRBJ2-3, with 8 bases matching TRBD1. Germline CDR1 is SGHRS and CDR2 is YFSETQ. This CDR3 has 15 residues. Germline trimming cut 2 bases from V and 1 base from J; bases unmatched to any gene: 3. CDR3 in amino acids: CASSLQGVGTDTQYF. As DNA, the CDR3 is TGCGCCAGCAGCTTACAGGGGGTGGGCACAGATACGCAGTATTTT. The variable domain in full, with the rest retrieved from reference TRBV5-1 and TRBJ2-3, is KAGVTQTPRYLIKTRGQQVTLSCSPISGHRSVSWYQQTPGQGLQFLFEYFSETQRNKGNFPGRFSGRQFSNSRSEMNVSTLELGDSALYLCASSLQGVGTDTQYFGPGTRLTVL.

The chain couples TRBV6-5 to TRBJ2-5, with 8 positions matching TRBD2. Germline CDR1 MNHEY, CDR2 SVGAGI. Trimming removed 7 bases from V and 2 bases from J; junction bases left unmatched: 9. The CDR3 is 15 amino acids. CDR3: CASNFPGGGQETQYF. CDR3 in DNA: TGTGCCAGCAATTTCCCGGGGGGGGGTCAAGAGACCCAGTACTTC.